This T cell receptor beta chain was captured in a study of T cells in Graves' hyperthyroidism and ophthalmopathy. Regions amplified from RNA transcripts were the TCR beta CDR3 regions. In the first-round RT-PCR of the TCR CDR3, the HTBI primer set was used. TCRdb reprocessed the multiplex PCR reads via MiXCR and lists one record per CDR3 protein. The sample records 33,000 or so distinct CDR3 sequences, about 50% being singletons. Many counts were recorded for this clonotype. Germline values: CDR1 DFQATT, CDR2 SNEGSKA (reference sequence). The CDR3 length is 17 residues. Losses at the gene ends were 3 bases for V and 2 bases for J; bases not matched to a gene: 11.

The chain is built from TRBV20-1 and TRBJ2-1; 9 bases match TRBD2. Sequenced material: blood. The clonotype comes from a woman aged 45 to 65 with Graves' hyperthyroidism that later progressed to Graves' ophthalmopathy. This chain's CDR3 is CSASLALAGHTYNEQFF. The CDR3 DNA reads TGCAGTGCTAGTTTGGCCCTAGCGGGACACACCTACAATGAGCAGTTCTTC.